This is a list of T cell receptor beta chains from one sample in a study of blood T cell repertoires in COVID-19. TCRdb keeps only in-frame clones here, not all; method: immunoSEQ multiplex PCR. This table has some 220,000 clones, approximately 85% appearing once. Material: peripheral blood. The receptors derive from a woman between 65 and 79 years old with COVID-19, enrolled during active disease. Each CDR3 is given with its conserved first and last residue. A D gene is named only where the DNA matches it firmly. Rows may omit the clone size; those that give it use once, few, many or a size class.

J,size,V,D,DNA,CDR3
TRBJ2-1,once,TRBV27,NA,TGTGCCAGCAGTTTAATGGGGGCGCCAGGGACGCAGTTCTTC,CASSLMGAPGTQFF
TRBJ2-1,NA,TRBV18,TRBD2,TGTGCCAGCTCACCACTAACTAGCGGTAACAATGAGCAGTTCTTC,CASSPLTSGNNEQFF
TRBJ1-5,NA,TRBV18,TRBD1,TGTGCCAGCTCACCATCCGCGAGGGGGCTAGCGCCCCAGCATTTT,CASSPSARGLAPQHF
TRBJ2-3,NA,TRBV4-2,TRBD2,TGTGCCAGCAGCCAAGAGACTAGCGTCGCAGATACGCAGTATTTT,CASSQETSVADTQYF
TRBJ2-6,NA,TRBV5-4,NA,TGTGCCAGCAGCTCCCAATATTCAGGCGCTGGGGCCAACGTCCTGACTTTC,CASSSQYSGAGANVLTF
TRBJ2-2,NA,TRBV15,TRBD1,TGTGCCACCAGCAGAGAGGGACAGGGTCTCGCCGGGGAGCTGTTTTTT,CATSREGQGLAGELFF
TRBJ1-1,NA,TRBV5-1,TRBD1,TGCGCCAGCAGCTCTATGGGACAGGGGGCCACTGAAGCTTTCTTT,CASSSMGQGATEAFF
TRBJ1-5,once,TRBV27,TRBD1,TGTGCCAGCAGTTTAACCGGGACAGCCCGCAATCAGCCCCAGCATTTT,CASSLTGTARNQPQHF
TRBJ1-4,NA,TRBV19,TRBD1,TGTGCCAGTAGTCCCGGGACAGGGTACGAAAAACTGTTTTTT,CASSPGTGYEKLFF
TRBJ1-1,NA,TRBV5-1,NA,TGCGCCAGCAGTCTGGCTCAGGGGTGGACTGAAGCTTTCTTT,CASSLAQGWTEAFF
TRBJ1-1,NA,TRBV5-1,TRBD1,TGCGCCAGCAGCCTGGCGGGACAGGGAACTGAAGCTTTCTTT,CASSLAGQGTEAFF
TRBJ2-1,NA,TRBV12-3/TRBV12-4,NA,TGTGCCAGCGGCTCGGGAGTTCTTGAGCAGTTCTTC,CASGSGVLEQFF
TRBJ1-2,NA,TRBV7-2,TRBD1,TGTGCCAGCAGCTACTTGGACAGGGGGAACTATGGCTACACCTTC,CASSYLDRGNYGYTF
TRBJ2-2,few,TRBV14,NA,TGTGCCAGCAGCCTCAGAAGGCCAGGGGGGTATCCGAGGGAGCTGTTTTTT,CASSLRRPGGYPRELFF
TRBJ2-3,NA,TRBV5-1,NA,TGCGCCAGCAGCCGCCAAAGAGGGAGCACAGATACGCAGTATTTT,CASSRQRGSTDTQYF
TRBJ2-5,NA,TRBV6-5,TRBD2,TGTGCCAGCAGTTACTCGACTAGCAGCCAAGAGACCCAGTACTTC,CASSYSTSSQETQYF
TRBJ2-7,NA,TRBV19,NA,TGTGCCAGTAGTATACGGGATGTCTACGAGCAGTACTTC,CASSIRDVYEQYF
TRBJ1-3,NA,TRBV18,NA,TGTGCCAGCTCACTTGGGCCAGCCTCTGGAAACACCATATATTTT,CASSLGPASGNTIYF
TRBJ2-3,NA,TRBV6-1,TRBD2,TGTGCCAGCAGTGAAGCGCGGGGACTAGGCACAGATACGCAGTATTTT,CASSEARGLGTDTQYF
TRBJ2-4,NA,TRBV4-2,TRBD2,TGTGCCAGCAGCCAAACTCTAGCGGGGGGGCTTCAGGCCAAAAACATTCAGTACTTC,CASSQTLAGGLQAKNIQYF
TRBJ2-1,once,TRBV29-1,NA,TGCAGCGCTGACAGATACAATGAGCAGTTCTTC,CSADRYNEQFF
TRBJ1-3,NA,TRBV9,NA,TGTGCCAGCAGCGTAGTCGGGGACACCATATATTTT,CASSVVGDTIYF
TRBJ1-2,NA,TRBV11-1,NA,TGTGCCAGCAGCTACAGTACTAACTATGGCTACACCTTC,CASSYSTNYGYTF
TRBJ1-4,NA,TRBV4-3,NA,TGCGCCAGCAGCTTACGACTGAGTGTTGAAAAACTGTTTTTT,CASSLRLSVEKLFF
TRBJ1-2,NA,TRBV7-9,TRBD1,TGTGCCAGCAGCAACTACGGACAGGGTTTTATAGGCTACTATGGCTACACCTTC,CASSNYGQGFIGYYGYTF
TRBJ1-4,NA,TRBV29-1,TRBD1,TGCAGCGTTGGACAGGGGGAGCTTTATGAAAAACTGTTTTTT,CSVGQGELYEKLFF
TRBJ2-7,NA,TRBV2,NA,TGTGCCAGCAGTGAACCCGACATTAGAACCTACGAGCAGTACTTC,CASSEPDIRTYEQYF
TRBJ1-4,NA,TRBV11-2,NA,TGTGCCAGCAGTCTCGAAAACGGGGCTAATGAAAAACTGTTTTTT,CASSLENGANEKLFF
TRBJ2-2,once,TRBV7-2,NA,TGTGCCAGCAGCTTAGCGGTTTCAGGCACCGGGGAGCTGTTTTTT,CASSLAVSGTGELFF
TRBJ2-5,NA,TRBV29-1,TRBD1,TGCAGCGGGCAACAGGGGTCAGCCGCCGGAGAGACCCAGTACTTC,CSGQQGSAAGETQYF
TRBJ2-1,NA,TRBV3-1/TRBV3-2,NA,TGTGCCAGCAGCCAAACGGGACACCTAACGGGGGAGCAGTTCTTC,CASSQTGHLTGEQFF
TRBJ2-7,once,TRBV19,NA,TGTGCCAGTAGTATAGGGGGCCCGAAGGAGCAGTACTTC,CASSIGGPKEQYF
TRBJ2-1,NA,TRBV6-5,NA,TGTGCCAGCAGTTATGGGGCAGACTCCTACAATGAGCAGTTCTTC,CASSYGADSYNEQFF
TRBJ2-3,NA,TRBV4-2,NA,TGTGCCAGCAGCCAAGAATCCAGTTCAGATACGCAGTATTTT,CASSQESSSDTQYF
TRBJ2-7,NA,TRBV27,NA,TGTGCCAGCAGTTTGACGGGGGTAGGGGCCTACGAGCAGTACTTC,CASSLTGVGAYEQYF